These 29 T cell receptor beta chains were sequenced from one sample in a study of cytomegalovirus exposure and HLA in healthy donors. The assay was immunoSEQ multiplex PCR, and TCRdb's table has in-frame clones only and misses some. The table shows about 160,000 clones, with more than 75% occurring only once. Sequencing was carried out using PBMCs. The origin of the receptors is a man aged 18 to 30 in good health and CMV-seronegative.

J is TRBJ2-7 and V is TRBV6-1; 8 bases are shared with TRBD1. Germline CDR1 is MNHNS and CDR2 is SASEGT. The junction had 11 bases not matched to a gene; V was cut back by 6 bases and J by 4 bases. There are 15 residues in the CDR3. As DNA, the CDR3 is TGTGCCAGCAGGATCGGACAGGGTTTGTTTTACGAGCAGTACGTC. Translating gives CASRIGQGLFYEQYV.

This clone was seen just once. V is TRBV5-1 and J is TRBJ2-2; no clear D. Trimming stripped 4 bases from V and 3 bases from J, with 7 bases between. Per the germline V gene, CDR1 is SGHRS and CDR2 is YFSETQ. There are 13 residues in the CDR3. The CDR3 here is CASSAQYTGELFF. The CDR3 nucleotides are TGCGCCAGCAGCGCCCAGTACACCGGGGAGCTGTTTTTT.

V usage is TRBV6-5 and J usage is TRBJ2-1, with D perhaps TRBD1 (5 bases). Trimming cost V 3 bases and J 4 bases, with 10 bases left between them. CDR1 is MNHEY, CDR2 SVGAGI, per germline. CDR3 size: 14 residues. The CDR3 nucleotides read TGTGCCAGCAGTTATCGGACAACATACAATGAGCAGTTCTTC. Protein: CASSYRTTYNEQFF.

The chain employs TRBV11-2 and TRBJ1-4; TRBD1 matches 9 bases. Germline V lookup: CDR1 SGHAT, CDR2 FQNNGV. This CDR3 has 15 amino acids. Trimming at V came to 4 bases and at J to 8 bases, leaving 8 bases not matched to a gene. This CDR3 reads CASSSLQGAGEKLFF. The CDR3 nucleotides read TGTGCCAGCAGCTCCCTACAGGGGGCTGGAGAAAAACTGTTTTTT.

The rearrangement uses TRBV18 and TRBJ1-5; 8 bases line up with TRBD1. From germline, CDR1 is KGHSH and CDR2 LQKENI. The CDR3 loop spans 16 amino acids. Trimming cost V 2 bases and J 1 base; bases outside gene matches: 4. CDR3 region: CASSPGQGNSNQPQHF. CDR3 sequence (DNA): TGTGCCAGCTCACCAGGACAGGGAAACAGCAATCAGCCCCAGCATTTT. The full variable domain, completed using reference TRBV18 and TRBJ1-5, is NAGVMQNPRHLVRRRGQEARLRCSPMKGHSHVYWYRQLPEEGLKFMVYLQKENIIDESGMPKERFSAEFPKEGPSILRIQQVVRGDSAAYFCASSPGQGNSNQPQHFGDGTRLSIL.

This clone has a handful of counts. The chain is built from TRBV6-4 and TRBJ2-5, with a tentative D call TRBD1 (6 bases). The CDR3 sequence is 16 residues long. CDR1 is MRHNA and CDR2 is SNTAGT in the germline V gene. V was pared by 1 base and J by 2 bases, with 14 bases between. The CDR3 region is CASSDLAGAGQETQYF. DNA for the CDR3: TGTGCCAGCAGTGACTTGGCAGGGGCCGGACAAGAGACCCAGTACTTC.

J is TRBJ2-1 and V is TRBV6-4; 13 bases agree with TRBD2. The ends lost 2 bases at V and 10 bases at J; junction bases unmatched: 5. The CDR3 totals 15 residues. Germline lookup yields CDR1 MRHNA and CDR2 SNTAGT. The CDR3 DNA follows: TGTGCCAGCAGTGACCTCAGGACTAGCGGGGGCGAGCAGTTCTTC. It is translated as CASSDLRTSGGEQFF.

The chain couples TRBV27 to TRBJ2-3; possibly TRBD2 for D (7 bases). Trimming left V 7 bases short and J 0 bases short, with 17 bases between. Germline V CDR1 and CDR2: MNHEY, SMNVEV (reference sequence). The CDR3 is 16 amino acids. CDR3 coding DNA: TGTGCCAGCAATAAACGGGGGGCGGCTAGCACAGATACGCAGTATTTT. The encoded protein is CASNKRGAASTDTQYF.

The V and J genes are TRBV1 and TRBJ1-2; TRBD1, the D gene given by the table, was not confirmed from the DNA. TRBV1 is noted as a pseudogene. This CDR3 spans 18 amino acids. Here the CDR3 DNA reads TGCACCAGCAGCCAAGATCCTCCTAACAGGGGAAAAGGGGATGGCTACACCTTC. Amino acid sequence: CTSSQDPPNRGKGDGYTF.

This rearrangement joins TRBV23-1 to TRBJ2-7; 9 nucleotides match TRBD1. Being an ORF, TRBV23-1 has a function that is uncertain. J gave up 2 bases and V 4 bases, and 6 bases lay outside the gene matches. This CDR3 comprises 15 residues. The CDR3 protein is CASSPTDRGAYEQYV. The DNA for the CDR3 is TGCGCCAGCAGTCCCACGGACAGGGGCGCCTACGAGCAGTACGTC.

V is TRBV5-1 and J is TRBJ1-2, with D possibly being TRBD1 (5 bases). CDR1 is SGHRS, CDR2 YFSETQ, per germline. The V and J ends lost 0 bases and 4 bases respectively, with 13 bases between them. The CDR3 consists of 15 residues. The CDR3: CASSLAAGKAYGYTF. The CDR3 DNA reads as TGCGCCAGCAGCTTGGCGGCAGGGAAGGCCTATGGCTACACCTTC.

This chain uses TRBV5-1 with TRBJ2-2; D is possibly TRBD1 (5 bases). Trimming cost V 0 bases and J 7 bases, with 7 bases left between them. The V gene's germline CDR1 is SGHRS and CDR2 YFSETQ. CDR3 length equals 13 residues. This chain's CDR3 is CASSLAGFGELFF. DNA for the CDR3: TGCGCCAGCAGCTTGGCAGGGTTCGGGGAGCTGTTTTTT.

The CDR3 DNA follows: TGTGCAGAGACGTCGACTAGCGGGGACTACAATGAGCAGTTCTTC. Translating gives CAETSTSGDYNEQFF. V and J are TRBV7-9 and TRBJ2-1, with 11 bases that match TRBD2. CDR1 is SEHNR and CDR2 is FQNEAQ in the germline V gene (reference sequence). The CDR3 is made up of 15 amino acids.

This chain joins TRBV11-2 and TRBJ1-2, with TRBD1 matching over 8 bases. The germline V gene has CDR1 SGHAT and CDR2 FQNNGV. The CDR3 totals 13 residues. With 3 bases clipped from V and 8 bases from J, the junction kept 5 bases outside the gene matches. In nucleotides, the CDR3 is TGTGCCAGCAGCTTGGGAGACAGGGGAGGCTACACCTTC. Its translation: CASSLGDRGGYTF.

The rearrangement links TRBV6-5 to TRBJ2-7; 8 bases align to TRBD2. Looked up from germline, CDR1 is MNHEY and CDR2 is SVGAGI. The J segment lost 3 bases and the V segment lost 5 bases, leaving 9 bases of the junction unmatched. The CDR3 runs 15 residues. The CDR3 loop is CASSPLADLRYEQYF. Written as DNA, the CDR3 is TGTGCCAGCAGTCCACTAGCGGACCTACGCTACGAGCAGTACTTC.

As DNA, the CDR3 is TGCACCGCCGGGACAGGACCCTACGAGCAGTACTTC. It translates to CTAGTGPYEQYF. This chain uses TRBV29-1 with TRBJ2-7; 8 positions agree with TRBD1. Germline V lookup: CDR1 SQVTM, CDR2 ANQGSEA. The CDR3 extends over 12 amino acids.

The chain has TRBV2 and TRBJ1-2, with D perhaps matching TRBD1 (6 bases). Trimming left V 8 bases short and J 4 bases short, with 11 bases between. CDR1 is SNHLY, CDR2 FYNNEI, per germline. The CDR3 is made up of 12 amino acids. CDR3 sequence (DNA): TGTGCCAGCGGGGGCTCAGTCTATGGCTACACCTTC. It codes for CASGGSVYGYTF.

V usage is TRBV29-1 and J usage is TRBJ2-1, with D unclear. Trimming left V 0 bases short and J 10 bases short, with 10 bases between. The germline gives CDR1 SQVTM, CDR2 ANQGSEA. This CDR3 has 12 amino acids. The DNA of the CDR3 is TGCAGCGTTGAAGATCTTTTACGGGAGCAGTTCTTC. Translation: CSVEDLLREQFF.

This CDR3 is CASSLGQVGYGYTF. The DNA of the CDR3 is TGTGCCAGCAGCTTAGGACAGGTCGGCTATGGCTACACCTTC. This chain links TRBV7-6 with TRBJ1-2, with D possibly matching TRBD1 (6 bases). The CDR3 has 14 residues. CDR1 and CDR2 (germline): SGHVS, FNYEAQ. V lost 1 base and J lost 4, with 10 bases in between.

This clone was seen ten or more times. The chain is built from TRBV2 and TRBJ1-6; 8 bases align to TRBD1. Losses at the gene ends were 7 bases for V and 10 bases for J; bases not matched to a gene: 12. The CDR3 has 15 residues. CDR1 and CDR2 (germline): SNHLY, FYNNEI. CDR3 region: CASTQGARMNSPLHF. In nucleotides, the CDR3 is TGTGCCAGCACCCAGGGGGCGCGAATGAACTCACCCCTCCACTTT.

V gene TRBV7-2 combines with J gene TRBJ1-5; D gene ambiguous. The CDR3 sequence is 15 residues long. Germline V gives CDR1 SGHTA, CDR2 FQGNSA. V was cut by 3 bases and J by 3 bases, with 12 bases left in between. The CDR3 here is CASSLVAVFNQPQHF. In nucleotides, the CDR3 is TGTGCCAGCAGCTTGGTGGCAGTCTTCAATCAGCCCCAGCATTTT.

The chain is built from TRBV25-1 and TRBJ1-6; possibly TRBD1 for D (5 bases). The length of the CDR3 is 15 residues. V shed 1 base and J shed 9 bases, with 13 bases lying between them. In germline, CDR1 is MGHDK, CDR2 SYGVNS. The CDR3 region is CASSESGGWGSPLHF. CDR3 in DNA: TGTGCCAGCAGTGAATCCGGGGGTTGGGGTTCACCCCTCCACTTT.

V and J are TRBV5-4 and TRBJ2-3; no definite D call. This CDR3 spans 15 amino acids. From germline, CDR1 is SGHNT and CDR2 YYREEE (reference sequence). The germline V and J ends were trimmed by 4 bases and 3 bases, with 15 bases remaining between them. CDR3 protein: CASSHKASKTDTQYF. The CDR3 nucleotides read TGTGCCAGCAGCCATAAAGCCTCAAAGACAGATACGCAGTATTTT.

This chain links TRBV5-4 with TRBJ1-1, with a tentative D call TRBD1 (5 bases). Germline V gene lookup returns CDR1 SGHNT and CDR2 YYREEE (reference sequence). V lost 4 bases and J lost 11, with 18 bases in between. The CDR3 is made up of 13 amino acids. The CDR3 DNA sequence: TGTGCCAGCAGCCTACAGGAAGCATCACGGGCTTTCTTT. Its protein is CASSLQEASRAFF.

This clone was detected only a few times. This chain uses TRBV6-5 with TRBJ2-7; 8 bases agree with TRBD1. The CDR3 is made up of 14 amino acids. Trimming cost V 5 bases and J 1 base; bases outside gene matches: 4. Germline-derived CDR1 and CDR2 are MNHEY and SVGAGI. CDR3 sequence reads: CASSPGTGSYEQYF. The CDR3 nucleotides read TGTGCCAGCAGTCCCGGGACAGGATCCTACGAGCAGTACTTC.

The CDR3 coding sequence is TGTGCCAGCAGTAATATAGTCCCTGCCTCCTACGAGCAGTACTTC. Its translation: CASSNIVPASYEQYF. This rearrangement joins TRBV28 to TRBJ2-7; D is unresolved. Trimming left V 5 bases short and J 0 bases short, with 14 bases between. The CDR3 runs to 15 residues. Germline-derived CDR1 and CDR2 are MDHEN and SYDVKM.

This clone occurred once. The rearrangement joins TRBV1 to TRBJ2-1; the D call in the table, TRBD1, was not verified against the DNA. TRBV1 has pseudogene status. The CDR3 sequence is 15 residues long. CDR3 loop: CTSSQLRQGYNEQFF. CDR3 nucleotides: TGCACCAGCAGCCAATTACGACAGGGATACAATGAGCAGTTCTTC.

As concerns this clone: This sample also contains other DNA sequences that code for the same CDR3. The V and J genes are TRBV28 and TRBJ1-5; possibly TRBD1 for D (5 bases). With 2 bases removed from V and 4 bases from J, the gap between germline ends came to 6 bases. The germline gives CDR1 MDHEN, CDR2 SYDVKM. This CDR3 is 13 amino acids long. As DNA, the CDR3 is TGTGCCAGCAGTTTACAGGGTAATCAGCCCCAGCATTTT. It encodes CASSLQGNQPQHF.

CDR3 in amino acids: CASSYSSGNEQFF. The CDR3 DNA is TGTGCCAGCAGTTACTCCTCGGGCAATGAGCAGTTCTTC. The chain recombines TRBV6-5 with TRBJ2-1; D is unclear. CDR3 length equals 13 residues. Trimming pared 0 bases from V and 6 bases from J, leaving 6 bases between. Germline V lookup: CDR1 MNHEY, CDR2 SVGAGI.